This is a list of T cell receptor beta chains from one sample in a study of Graves' ophthalmopathy and Graves' hyperthyroidism. TCRdb processed the multiplex PCR reads anew with MiXCR; each CDR3 protein has one entry. The data hold around 400,000 distinct CDR3 sequences, with roughly 18% observed a single time. Sequenced: peripheral blood. These receptor sequences come from a woman aged 18-35 years with Graves' ophthalmopathy. The CDR3 runs from the conserved cysteine through the conserved F or W. A D gene is named only where the DNA matches it firmly. Clone size is stated in some rows and not others, as once, few, many or a class when expanded.

CDR3 protein: CSVPLRTSVSYEQYF; CDR3 DNA: TGCAGTGTTCCCCTACGGACTAGCGTTTCCTACGAGCAGTACTTC; V gene: TRBV20-1; D gene: TRBD2; J gene: TRBJ2-7; clone size: -
CDR3 protein: CASSYEGAITEAFF; CDR3 DNA: TGTGCCAGCAGTTATGAGGGGGCGATCACTGAAGCTTTCTTT; V gene: TRBV27; D gene: TRBD1; J gene: TRBJ1-1; clone size: -
CDR3 protein: CASSLDSLYGYTF; CDR3 DNA: TGTGCCAGCAGCTTGGACAGCCTCTATGGCTACACCTTC; V gene: TRBV7-2; D gene: -; J gene: TRBJ1-2; clone size: many
CDR3 protein: CSARPLELQVNSPLHF; CDR3 DNA: TGCAGTGCTAGACCGCTGGAATTACAGGTTAATTCACCCCTCCACTTT; V gene: TRBV20-1; D gene: -; J gene: TRBJ1-6; clone size: many
CDR3 protein: CASSKGGGRAREQYF; CDR3 DNA: TGTGCCAGCAGCAAAGGAGGTGGGAGGGCCCGCGAGCAGTACTTC; V gene: TRBV7-8; D gene: TRBD2; J gene: TRBJ2-7; clone size: -
CDR3 protein: CASSTGIDYGYTF; CDR3 DNA: TGTGCCAGCAGTACAGGAATTGACTATGGCTACACCTTC; V gene: TRBV27; D gene: -; J gene: TRBJ1-2; clone size: many
CDR3 protein: CSARDQRAPGELFF; CDR3 DNA: TGCAGTGCTAGAGATCAGAGAGCTCCAGGGGAGCTGTTTTTT; V gene: TRBV20-1; D gene: -; J gene: TRBJ2-2; clone size: many
CDR3 protein: CASRTGSWSTEAFF; CDR3 DNA: TGTGCCAGTAGGACAGGGAGTTGGAGCACTGAAGCTTTCTTT; V gene: TRBV19; D gene: TRBD1; J gene: TRBJ1-1; clone size: many
CDR3 protein: CAWSVARDYGYTF; CDR3 DNA: TGTGCCTGGAGTGTCGCCAGGGACTATGGCTACACCTTC; V gene: TRBV30; D gene: -; J gene: TRBJ1-2; clone size: many
CDR3 protein: CASSYSRGRGNSPLHF; CDR3 DNA: TGTGCCAGCAGTTACTCGAGGGGACGGGGTAATTCACCCCTCCACTTT; V gene: TRBV6-5; D gene: -; J gene: TRBJ1-6; clone size: -
CDR3 protein: CASSFSPGGTEAFF; CDR3 DNA: TGTGCCAGCAGTTTCTCGCCAGGGGGAACTGAAGCTTTCTTT; V gene: TRBV12-3/TRBV12-4; D gene: TRBD1; J gene: TRBJ1-1; clone size: many
CDR3 protein: CSARGPGLADEQYF; CDR3 DNA: TGCAGTGCTAGAGGTCCGGGACTAGCAGACGAGCAGTACTTC; V gene: TRBV20-1; D gene: TRBD2; J gene: TRBJ2-7; clone size: many
CDR3 protein: CSARWVPVVYGYTF; CDR3 DNA: TGCAGTGCTAGATGGGTACCAGTGGTCTATGGCTACACCTTC; V gene: TRBV20-1; D gene: -; J gene: TRBJ1-2; clone size: many
CDR3 protein: CASSPGADRLNTEAFF; CDR3 DNA: TGTGCCAGCAGCCCGGGGGCGGACAGATTAAACACTGAAGCTTTCTTT; V gene: TRBV11-2; D gene: -; J gene: TRBJ1-1; clone size: many
CDR3 protein: CASSDSASMNTEAFF; CDR3 DNA: TGTGCCAGCAGTGACTCCGCGTCCATGAACACTGAAGCTTTCTTT; V gene: TRBV25-1; D gene: -; J gene: TRBJ1-1; clone size: many
CDR3 protein: CASSVVPGPNTEAFF; CDR3 DNA: TGTGCCAGCAGCGTAGTACCAGGACCGAACACTGAAGCTTTCTTT; V gene: TRBV9; D gene: -; J gene: TRBJ1-1; clone size: many
CDR3 protein: CASSPPSAANTGGLFF; CDR3 DNA: TGTGCCAGCAGTCCCCCTTCGGCAGCGAACACCGGGGGGCTGTTTTTT; V gene: TRBV28; D gene: -; J gene: TRBJ2-2; clone size: -
CDR3 protein: CASSKRGGIRGTEAFF; CDR3 DNA: TGTGCCAGCAGCAAAAGGGGGGGGATCAGGGGCACTGAAGCTTTCTTT; V gene: TRBV5-6; D gene: -; J gene: TRBJ1-1; clone size: many
CDR3 protein: CASSYSSPGQGQGELFF; CDR3 DNA: TGTGCCAGCAGTTACTCCTCCCCTGGACAGGGGCAAGGGGAGCTGTTTTTT; V gene: TRBV28; D gene: TRBD1; J gene: TRBJ2-2; clone size: many
CDR3 protein: CSARDRGFTEAFF; CDR3 DNA: TGCAGTGCCCGGGACAGGGGATTCACTGAAGCTTTCTTT; V gene: TRBV20-1; D gene: TRBD1; J gene: TRBJ1-1; clone size: many
CDR3 protein: CASRRGRSLGPSYEQYF; CDR3 DNA: TGTGCCAGCAGGCGGGGCAGGAGCTTGGGTCCTTCCTACGAGCAGTACTTC; V gene: TRBV12-3/TRBV12-4; D gene: -; J gene: TRBJ2-7; clone size: many
CDR3 protein: CASSASGTLPYEQYF; CDR3 DNA: TGTGCCAGCAGCGCCTCCGGGACTCTTCCCTACGAGCAGTACTTC; V gene: TRBV2; D gene: -; J gene: TRBJ2-7; clone size: many
CDR3 protein: CASTGPGQGYLGAEAFF; CDR3 DNA: TGTGCCAGCACCGGCCCGGGACAGGGGTATCTGGGAGCTGAAGCTTTCTTT; V gene: TRBV11-1; D gene: TRBD1; J gene: TRBJ1-1; clone size: many
CDR3 protein: CASSVAGDTEAFF; CDR3 DNA: TGTGCCAGCAGTGTAGCAGGAGACACTGAAGCTTTCTTT; V gene: TRBV2; D gene: -; J gene: TRBJ1-1; clone size: many
CDR3 protein: CASTVSGWAGNTIYF; CDR3 DNA: TGTGCCAGCACCGTATCGGGTTGGGCTGGAAACACCATATATTTT; V gene: TRBV28; D gene: -; J gene: TRBJ1-3; clone size: many
CDR3 protein: CASSYDRSPEAFF; CDR3 DNA: TGTGCCAGCAGCTACGACAGGTCCCCTGAAGCTTTCTTT; V gene: TRBV7-8; D gene: -; J gene: TRBJ1-1; clone size: many
CDR3 protein: CASSPRRGGGYYEQYF; CDR3 DNA: TGTGCCAGCAGCCCTAGGCGGGGAGGAGGCTACTACGAGCAGTACTTC; V gene: TRBV11-2; D gene: -; J gene: TRBJ2-7; clone size: many
CDR3 protein: CASRVGNSYEQYF; CDR3 DNA: TGTGCCAGCAGGGTTGGGAACTCCTACGAGCAGTACTTC; V gene: TRBV6-1; D gene: -; J gene: TRBJ2-7; clone size: many